One sample yielded the 24 T cell receptor beta chains listed below, sequenced in a study of T cells in Graves' hyperthyroidism and ophthalmopathy. TCR beta CDR3 regions were amplified from RNA. The primer set for the first-round RT-PCR of the TCR CDR3 was HTBI. TCRdb itself ran the multiplex PCR reads through MiXCR, one entry per CDR3 protein. The profile shows fewer than 600,000 distinct CDR3 sequences, around 15% of them singletons. Sequenced material: blood. These receptors all come from a woman aged 40 to 49 with Graves' hyperthyroidism.

This chain joins TRBV6-1 and TRBJ1-2; 9 bases are a match to TRBD1. There are 12 residues in the CDR3. The germline V gene has CDR1 MNHNS and CDR2 SASEGT. V was clipped by 2 bases and J by 13 bases; unmatched bases: 5. CDR3 amino acids: CASSEPGQGCTF. CDR3 DNA: TGTGCCAGCAGTGAACCGGGACAGGGTTGCACCTTC.

This clonotype was recorded at least ten times. The chain combines TRBV27 with TRBJ2-1, with 7 bases that match TRBD2. This CDR3 comprises 14 residues. CDR1 and CDR2 from the germline V gene are MNHEY and SMNVEV (reference sequence). Trimming at V came to 7 bases and at J to 4 bases, leaving 7 bases not matched to a gene. Here the CDR3 reads CASKGAGVYNEQFF. CDR3 sequence (DNA): TGTGCCAGCAAAGGCGCGGGAGTATACAATGAGCAGTTCTTC.

The table lists this clonotype with many counts. The chain uses TRBV2 and TRBJ2-1; 11 bases are a match to TRBD1. CDR1 is SNHLY, CDR2 FYNNEI, per germline. V dropped 7 bases and J dropped 8; count of bases not matched to a gene: 4. CDR3 length equals 13 residues. CDR3 in amino acids: CASTPGQGDEQFF. DNA for the CDR3: TGTGCCAGCACGCCGGGACAGGGGGATGAGCAGTTCTTC. The full variable domain, its missing parts supplied by reference TRBV2 and TRBJ2-1, is EPEVTQTPSHQVTQMGQEVILRCVPISNHLYFYWYRQILGQKVEFLVSFYNNEISEKSEIFDDQFSVERPDGSNFTLKIRSTKLEDSAMYFCASTPGQGDEQFFGPGTRLTVL.

This clonotype was counted only a few times. The V call is TRBV20-1, the J call TRBJ2-1; 7 nucleotides line up with TRBD2. Germline CDR1 DFQATT, CDR2 SNEGSKA (reference sequence). V was pared by 1 base and J by 2 bases, with 14 bases of the junction left unmatched. The CDR3 totals 18 residues. This chain's CDR3 is CSARAPSGRAFTYNEQFF. Written as DNA, the CDR3 is TGCAGTGCTAGAGCTCCATCGGGGAGGGCCTTCACCTACAATGAGCAGTTCTTC.

There are many counts of this clonotype. This rearrangement joins TRBV28 to TRBJ2-2; tentative D call: TRBD2 (5 bases). From germline, CDR1 is MDHEN and CDR2 SYDVKM. V was pared by 6 bases and J by 9 bases, with 26 bases between. The CDR3 sequence is 17 residues long. CDR3 amino acids: CASRTSADGRRHRELFF. CDR3 nucleotides: TGTGCCAGCAGAACTTCGGCGGATGGGAGACGACACCGGGAGCTGTTTTTT.

This clonotype was recorded at least ten times. V is TRBV27 and J is TRBJ1-1; 7 nucleotides agree with TRBD1. The CDR3 runs 17 residues. J lost 1 base, V lost 5 bases, and 13 bases had no gene match. CDR1 is MNHEY and CDR2 is SMNVEV in the germline V gene (reference sequence). CDR3 bases: TGTGCCAGCAGTCTAAACAGGGGTAGAAGGGAGAACACTGAAGCTTTCTTT. Its translation: CASSLNRGRRENTEAFF.

The chain links TRBV12-3 or TRBV12-4 to TRBJ1-3; the D is unclear. V lost 2 bases, J lost 1 base, and 6 bases lay in between. The CDR3 consists of 14 residues. The CDR3 DNA sequence: TGTGCCAGCAGTTTATTGGGATCTGGAAACACCATATATTTT. As protein: CASSLLGSGNTIYF.

This clonotype came up once. The rearrangement joins TRBV30 to TRBJ2-1; D remains unclear. Germline assignment: CDR1 GTSNPN and CDR2 SVGIG (reference sequence). The ends were cut back, 0 bases at V and 0 bases at J, with 6 bases in the middle. There are 14 residues in the CDR3. As DNA, the CDR3 is TGTGCCTGGAGTGTGGGCAGCTCCTACAATGAGCAGTTCTTC. This translates into CAWSVGSSYNEQFF.

This clonotype was seen more than once but under ten times. The chain recombines TRBV5-4 with TRBJ2-7; D unclear. The CDR3 runs 13 residues. The V and J ends lost 3 bases and 2 bases respectively, with 9 bases between them. Germline V gives CDR1 SGHNT, CDR2 YYREEE (reference sequence). The CDR3 bases are TGTGCCAGCAGCTCTTATGGAACCTACGAGCAGTACTTC. Protein sequence: CASSSYGTYEQYF.

The sample holds a few counts of this clonotype. J is TRBJ2-1 and V is TRBV6-1, with TRBD1 matching 8 bases. Trimming at V came to 3 bases and at J to 5 bases, leaving 6 bases not matched to a gene. CDR1 and CDR2 (germline): MNHNS, SASEGT. The length of the CDR3 is 15 residues. The CDR3 DNA sequence: TGTGCCAGCAGTGACCAGGGGGCAGCGGACAATGAGCAGTTCTTC. It yields the protein CASSDQGAADNEQFF.

This clonotype was picked up many times. The J gene is TRBJ2-7, the V gene TRBV18; no reliable D call. Germline CDR1 KGHSH, CDR2 LQKENI. The ends were cut back, 1 base at V and 2 bases at J, with 9 bases in the middle. CDR3 length: 14 residues. The CDR3 loop is CASSPRPQAYEQYF. CDR3 bases: TGTGCCAGCTCACCACGCCCGCAGGCCTACGAGCAGTACTTC.

CDR3 sequence reads: CASSPRTEQETQYF. In DNA, the CDR3 is TGTGCCAGCAGCCCCAGGACGGAACAAGAGACCCAGTACTTC. The rearrangement links TRBV5-5 to TRBJ2-5; D is undetermined. This CDR3 comprises 14 residues. The V gene lost 4 bases and the J gene lost 2 bases, with 12 bases spanning the gap. Germline assignment: CDR1 SGHKS and CDR2 YYEKEE (reference sequence). Together with reference TRBV5-5 and TRBJ2-5, the CDR3 gives the full variable domain: DAGVTQSPTHLIKTRGQQVTLRCSPISGHKSVSWYQQVLGQGPQFIFQYYEKEERGRGNFPDRFSARQFPNYSSELNVNALLLGDSALYLCASSPRTEQETQYFGPGTRLLVL.

This chain joins TRBV2 and TRBJ1-5; weak D call: TRBD1 (6 bases). The germline V gene has CDR1 SNHLY and CDR2 FYNNEI. The CDR3 extends over 15 amino acids. V gave up 3 bases and J gave up 9 bases, with 18 bases separating them. The DNA of the CDR3 is TGTGCCAGCAGTGAGGGGGCAGGAGGGGGGGGGCCCCAGCATTTT. It translates to CASSEGAGGGGPQHF.

This clonotype appeared many times. V usage is TRBV2 and J usage is TRBJ2-3, with D possibly matching TRBD1 (6 bases). The CDR3 is made up of 13 amino acids. V gave up 5 bases and J gave up 9 bases, with 15 bases separating them. Germline V gives CDR1 SNHLY, CDR2 FYNNEI. The DNA of the CDR3 is TGTGCCAGCAGTCCCCTCCCAGGGGAGACGCAGTATTTT. It specifies CASSPLPGETQYF.

This clonotype has a count of ten or more. This rearrangement joins TRBV6-1 to TRBJ2-7; TRBD2 agrees at 11 bases. V gave up 6 bases and J gave up 3 bases; unmatched junction bases: 7. This CDR3 has 15 residues. Germline V gives CDR1 MNHNS, CDR2 SASEGT. CDR3 protein: CASSKGTSGVYEQYF. CDR3 bases: TGTGCCAGCAGCAAGGGGACTAGCGGCGTCTACGAGCAGTACTTC.

The chain employs TRBV12-3 or TRBV12-4 and TRBJ2-1; TRBD2 aligns across 8 bases. CDR3 size: 17 residues. V gave up 4 bases and J gave up 6 bases; unmatched junction bases: 14. The CDR3 is CASSSHLLAEPLNEQFF. The CDR3 coding sequence is TGTGCCAGCAGTTCCCACCTACTAGCGGAGCCTCTCAATGAGCAGTTCTTC.

The chain uses TRBV20-1 and TRBJ2-7; tentative D call: TRBD2 (6 bases). V lost 6 bases and J lost 1, with 19 bases in between. Germline CDR1 DFQATT, CDR2 SNEGSKA (reference sequence). The length of the CDR3 is 15 residues. This CDR3 reads CSAGGAFTSSYEQYF. The CDR3, as DNA: TGCAGTGCAGGAGGGGCCTTTACTAGTTCCTACGAGCAGTACTTC.

This clonotype was counted ten times or more. The chain carries TRBV20-1 and TRBJ2-5; no definite D call. CDR3 length equals 14 residues. Trimming left V 5 bases short and J 0 bases short, with 13 bases between. CDR1 is DFQATT, CDR2 SNEGSKA, per germline (reference sequence). CDR3 residues: CSASGQDNQETQYF. CDR3 bases: TGCAGTGCTTCGGGTCAGGATAACCAAGAGACCCAGTACTTC.

This clonotype showed up just a few times. The chain recombines TRBV29-1 with TRBJ2-1; no clear D. The germline V gene has CDR1 SQVTM and CDR2 ANQGSEA. Between the trimmed V and J ends, which lost 6 bases and 0 bases, there was a span of 9 bases. This CDR3 has 13 amino acids. The DNA of the CDR3 is TGCAGCGTCGGACGGAACTCCTACAATGAGCAGTTCTTC. Its translation is CSVGRNSYNEQFF.

At least ten counts were recorded for this clonotype. The chain combines TRBV29-1 with TRBJ2-7, with 14 bases that match TRBD2. J gave up 2 bases and V 4 bases, and 10 bases lay outside the gene matches. In germline, CDR1 is SQVTM, CDR2 ANQGSEA. The CDR3 consists of 17 residues. The CDR3 here is CSVVGLAGALYPYEQYF. The CDR3, as DNA: TGCAGCGTTGTGGGACTAGCGGGAGCACTCTACCCCTACGAGCAGTACTTC.

Many counts were recorded for this clonotype. The J gene is TRBJ2-6, the V gene TRBV28; unclear D gene. The V and J ends lost 1 base and 3 bases respectively, with 10 bases between them. CDR1 and CDR2 (germline): MDHEN, SYDVKM. The CDR3 length is 16 residues. CDR3 bases: TGTGCCAGCAGTTTATTTCTAGGGATTGGGGCCAACGTCCTGACTTTC. It codes for CASSLFLGIGANVLTF.

This clonotype appeared many times. J is TRBJ1-1 and V is TRBV5-1; D ambiguous. CDR3 length equals 15 residues. V was cut by 0 bases and J by 0 bases, with 9 bases left in between. Germline loops: CDR1 SGHRS, CDR2 YFSETQ. CDR3 DNA sequence: TGCGCCAGCAGCTTGGAGGCCAGGTTGAACACTGAAGCTTTCTTT. Encoded protein: CASSLEARLNTEAFF.

The J gene is TRBJ2-1, the V gene TRBV27; 13 nucleotides align to TRBD2. This CDR3 has 15 residues. Trimming took 5 bases from V and 7 from J; bases not matched to a gene: 5. The V gene's germline CDR1 is MNHEY and CDR2 SMNVEV (reference sequence). DNA for the CDR3: TGTGCCAGCAGTCGCGGGACTAGCGGGACAAATGAGCAGTTCTTC. This sequence encodes CASSRGTSGTNEQFF.

The table lists this clonotype with many counts. This sequence joins TRBV7-2 and TRBJ2-7; 10 bases map to TRBD2. The J segment lost 0 bases and the V segment lost 0 bases, leaving 11 bases of the junction unmatched. Germline CDR1 and CDR2: SGHTA and FQGNSA. The CDR3 has 19 amino acids. CDR3 DNA sequence: TGTGCCAGCAGCTTAGCGCGGGAGACTAGCGGGCTCTACTCCTACGAGCAGTACTTC. It encodes CASSLARETSGLYSYEQYF. Full variable domain (remainder filled in from reference TRBV7-2 and TRBJ2-7): GAGVSQSPSNKVTEKGKDVELRCDPISGHTALYWYRQSLGQGLEFLIYFQGNSAPDKSGLPSDRFSAERTGGSVSTLTIQRTQQEDSAVYLCASSLARETSGLYSYEQYFGPGTRLTVT.